This T cell receptor (beta chain) is from a study of cytomegalovirus exposure and HLA in healthy donors. Whole-study findings and limits: Accurate prediction of HLA-A and HLA-B alleles (for most subjects) was reportedly achieved from TCR beta sequences. Later analysis reportedly placed an Asian-associated ancestry cluster below the roughly 680-donor mean in N-insertions.

Amplification used 60 Vbeta primers and 13 Jbeta primers. The data were produced by immunoSEQ multiplex PCR, yet TCRdb's version contains in-frame clones alone and is incomplete. This table has over 65,000 clones, around 79% appearing once. This clone was seen once. Its antigen remains unknown. Sequenced sample: PBMCs. The origin of this receptor is a woman between 40 and 55 years old in good health and CMV-seropositive.

Here the CDR3 reads CASSPPGQGAYEQYF. The DNA for the CDR3 is TGTGCCAGTAGCCCCCCGGGTCAGGGGGCGTACGAGCAGTACTTC. This chain uses TRBV19 with TRBJ2-7; 8 nucleotides line up with TRBD1. Germline trimming cut 6 bases from V and 4 bases from J; bases unmatched to any gene: 11. This CDR3 comprises 15 residues. Germline V gives CDR1 LNHDA, CDR2 SQIVND (reference sequence). Drawing the rest from reference TRBV19 and TRBJ2-7, the complete variable domain is DGGITQSPKYLFRKEGQNVTLSCEQNLNHDAMYWYRQDPGQGLRLIYYSQIVNDFQKGDIAEGYSVSREKKESFPLTVTSAQKNPTAFYLCASSPPGQGAYEQYFGPGTRLTVT.